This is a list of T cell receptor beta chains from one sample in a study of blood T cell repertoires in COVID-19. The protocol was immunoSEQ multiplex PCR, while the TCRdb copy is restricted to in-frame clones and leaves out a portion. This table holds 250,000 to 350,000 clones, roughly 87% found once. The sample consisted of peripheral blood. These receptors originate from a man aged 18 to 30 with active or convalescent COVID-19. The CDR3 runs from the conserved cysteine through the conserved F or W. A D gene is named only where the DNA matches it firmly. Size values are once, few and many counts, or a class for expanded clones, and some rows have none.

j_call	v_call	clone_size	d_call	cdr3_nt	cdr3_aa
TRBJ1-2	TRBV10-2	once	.	TGCGCCAGCAGTGATGGGGGACTCTATGGCTACACCTTC	CASSDGGLYGYTF
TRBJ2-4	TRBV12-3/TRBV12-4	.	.	TGTGCCAGCAGTGGCCAGGTTCAGTACTTC	CASSGQVQYF
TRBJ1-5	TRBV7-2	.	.	TGTGCCAGCAGCCCAGGAGGGTATAGCAATCAGCCCCAGCATTTT	CASSPGGYSNQPQHF
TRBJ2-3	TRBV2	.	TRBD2	TGTGCCAGCAGCGGACTAGCGGGGGGTACAGATACGCAGTATTTT	CASSGLAGGTDTQYF
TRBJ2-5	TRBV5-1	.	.	TGCGCCAGCAGCTCGGAAGGCTCCGGGGAGACCCAGTACTTC	CASSSEGSGETQYF
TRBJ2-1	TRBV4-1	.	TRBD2	TGCGCCAGCAGCCAAGAGCCGTGGACTAGCGGGGGCTATGAGCAGTTCTTC	CASSQEPWTSGGYEQFF
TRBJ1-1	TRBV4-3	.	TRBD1	TGCGCCAGCAGCCAAGAGGACAGGGAGATATCTGAAGCTTTCTTT	CASSQEDREISEAFF
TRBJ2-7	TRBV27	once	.	TGTGCCAGCAGGGCGACGGGACAACACTACGAGCAGTACTTC	CASRATGQHYEQYF
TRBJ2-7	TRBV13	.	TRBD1	TGTGCCAGCAGCCAGGGACAGGGTGACTACGAGCAGTACTTC	CASSQGQGDYEQYF
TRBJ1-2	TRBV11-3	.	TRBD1	TGTGCCAGCAGCTTAGAGCGGGACAGGGGGTACCAGAACTATGGCTACACCTTC	CASSLERDRGYQNYGYTF
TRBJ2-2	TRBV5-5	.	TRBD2	TGTGCCAGCAGCTTGGTTCCGCTAGCGGGGGACGGGGAGCTGTTTTTT	CASSLVPLAGDGELFF
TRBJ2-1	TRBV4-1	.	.	TGCGCCAGCAGCCAAGATAGGAGCGGGTCCTACAATGAGCAGTTCTTC	CASSQDRSGSYNEQFF
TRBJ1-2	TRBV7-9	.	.	TGTGCCAGCAGCCCGGGGGGCGAGCTATCTAACTATGGCTACACCTTC	CASSPGGELSNYGYTF
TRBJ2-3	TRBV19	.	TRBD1	TGTGCCAGTAGTATGGGACAGGGGACAGATACGCAGTATTTT	CASSMGQGTDTQYF
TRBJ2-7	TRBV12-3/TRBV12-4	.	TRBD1	TGTGCCAGCAGTTTCGGGACAGGCGAGCAGTACTTC	CASSFGTGEQYF
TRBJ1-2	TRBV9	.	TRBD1	TGTGCCAGCAGCGTCACCTCCGGGACAGGGAGTGGCTACACCTTC	CASSVTSGTGSGYTF
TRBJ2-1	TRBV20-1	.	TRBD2	TGCAGTGCTAGTTTAGCGGGGGGGCTGTACAATGAGCAGTTCTTC	CSASLAGGLYNEQFF
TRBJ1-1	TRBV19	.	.	TGTGCCAGTAGTCCGACAGGAAGCCAAAACACTGAAGCTTTCTTT	CASSPTGSQNTEAFF
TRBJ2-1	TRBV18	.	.	TGTGCCAGCCTACCCCGGGACACGACCTACAATGAGCAGTTCTTC	CASLPRDTTYNEQFF
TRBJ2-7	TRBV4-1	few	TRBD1	TGCGCCAGCAGCCCACGACAGGGGGTCACCTACGAGCAGTACTTC	CASSPRQGVTYEQYF
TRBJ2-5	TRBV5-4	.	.	TGTGCCAGCAGCTTGGCCGGGGGCCAAGAGACCCAGTACTTC	CASSLAGGQETQYF
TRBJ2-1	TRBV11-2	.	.	TGTGCCAGCAGCTTAGGTCAGGGACATAGATACAATGAGCAGTTCTTC	CASSLGQGHRYNEQFF
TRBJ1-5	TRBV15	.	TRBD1	TGTGCCACCCGAAGACAGGGGAATAGCAATCAGCCCCAGCATTTT	CATRRQGNSNQPQHF
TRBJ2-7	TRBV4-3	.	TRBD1	TGCGCCAGCAGCTTTTCCGGGACAGCGTCCTACGAGCAGTACTTC	CASSFSGTASYEQYF
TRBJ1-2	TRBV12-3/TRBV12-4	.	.	TGTGCCAGCAGTTCAGGGAATAACTATGGCTACACCTTC	CASSSGNNYGYTF
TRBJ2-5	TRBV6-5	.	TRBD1	TGTGCCAGCAGTTACTCACAAGGGGGCTTGGAGACCCAGTACTTC	CASSYSQGGLETQYF
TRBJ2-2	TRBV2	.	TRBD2	TGTGCCAGCAGTGTGGGACTAGCGGGGGAGCTGTTTTTT	CASSVGLAGELFF
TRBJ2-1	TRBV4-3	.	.	TGCGCCAGCAGCCAAGATAAAGCCATCTACAATGAGCAGTTCTTC	CASSQDKAIYNEQFF
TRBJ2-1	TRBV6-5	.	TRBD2	TGTGCCACCCTTAGCCTAGCGGGGCGACTCAATGAGCAGTTCTTC	CATLSLAGRLNEQFF
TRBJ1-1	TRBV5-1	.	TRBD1	TGCGCCAGCAGCTTGTCCGCAGGGGGGTTCGCTGAAGCTTTCTTT	CASSLSAGGFAEAFF